The source of this TCR beta chain is a study of cytomegalovirus exposure and HLA in healthy donors. Broader study findings: Common viral pathogens seemed, in a later analysis, to connect with several of the most significant clusters. Across HLA loci, a later analysis found differing TCR association rates, with DRB1 most and HLA-C fewest.

The PCR used 60 Vbeta and 13 Jbeta primers. Profiling relied on immunoSEQ multiplex PCR, and the TCRdb table lists in-frame clones only, not all of them. The data show about 190,000 clones, more than 70% seen once. V was pared by 3 bases and J by 2 bases, with 6 bases of the junction left unmatched. The germline V gene has CDR1 SGHAT and CDR2 FQNNGV. The CDR3 is made up of 15 amino acids. Comment on this clone: What it binds is unknown.

Healthy individuals who donated bone marrow served as the donors. Sequencing used PBMCs. J is TRBJ2-7 and V is TRBV11-2, with 8 bases that match TRBD2. The receptor's source is a man aged 30 to 45 in good health and CMV-seropositive. CDR3 DNA sequence: TGTGCCAGCAGCTTGGTGCGGGGGGCCGCCTACGAGCAGTACTTC. This codes for CASSLVRGAAYEQYF.